Listed here are 6 T cell receptor beta chains from one sample, sequenced in a study of OX40 agonist ivuxolimab in advanced cancers. Assay: immunoSEQ multiplex PCR; the TCRdb copy retains only in-frame clones and omits some. Of 70,000 to 85,000 clones listed, roughly nine tenths are singletons. Specimen: CD4+ or CD8+ T cells sorted from blood, collected in a trial of the OX40 agonist ivuxolimab. The receptor source for this set is an adult with an advanced solid tumor such as melanoma, head and neck, liver or kidney cancer.

The table lists this clone with a count of one. The V call is TRBV7-2, the J call TRBJ1-3; weak D call: TRBD1 (6 bases). V shed 1 base and J shed 1 base, with 17 bases lying between them. Per germline, CDR1 SGHTA and CDR2 FQGNSA. The CDR3 length is 18 residues. This chain's CDR3 is CASSLVGMGAGSGNTIYF. The DNA of the CDR3 is TGTGCCAGCAGCTTAGTCGGGATGGGGGCAGGTTCTGGAAACACCATATATTTT.

The CDR3 loop reads CASSDTGGPDQPQHF. Written as DNA, the CDR3 is TGTGCCAGCAGTGACACAGGGGGGCCCGACCAGCCCCAGCATTTT. V gene TRBV6-1 combines with J gene TRBJ1-5; TRBD1 matches 8 bases. The CDR3 totals 15 residues. Germline values: CDR1 MNHNS, CDR2 SASEGT. Trimming took 3 bases from V and 7 from J; bases not matched to a gene: 8.

The gene calls are TRBV4-2 and TRBJ1-6; D unclear. The V gene lost 4 bases and the J gene lost 5 bases, with 6 bases spanning the gap. Germline V gives CDR1 LGHNA, CDR2 YNFKEQ. The CDR3 is 13 residues long. As DNA, the CDR3 is TGTGCCAGCAGCCGATTAGATAATTCACCCCTCCACTTT. This encodes CASSRLDNSPLHF.

V and J are TRBV11-2 and TRBJ1-2; maybe TRBD1 (6 bases). V lost 4 bases, J lost 4 bases, and 16 bases lay in between. Per the germline V gene, CDR1 is SGHAT and CDR2 is FQNNGV. CDR3 length equals 15 residues. This CDR3 is CASSSPDSWTYGYTF. CDR3 DNA: TGTGCCAGCAGCTCGCCGGACAGTTGGACCTATGGCTACACCTTC.

This clone was recorded once. The chain joins TRBV5-1 to TRBJ1-3; TRBD1 aligns across 8 bases. V lost 3 bases and J lost 2; bases outside the gene matches: 10. The CDR3 loop spans 17 amino acids. The germline CDR1 and CDR2 sequences are SGHRS and YFSETQ. CDR3 DNA sequence: TGCGCCAGCAGCTCCTTCCGTCAGGGGGCGGCTGGAAACACCATATATTTT. Its translation: CASSSFRQGAAGNTIYF.

The chain combines TRBV6-6 with TRBJ1-1; no reliable D call. V gave up 6 bases and J gave up 0 bases, with 11 bases separating them. This CDR3 spans 14 amino acids. CDR1 and CDR2 from the germline V gene are MNHNY and SVGAGI (reference sequence). The CDR3 region is CASRGGTLNTEAFF. CDR3 in DNA: TGTGCCAGCAGGGGCGGCACTTTGAACACTGAAGCTTTCTTT.